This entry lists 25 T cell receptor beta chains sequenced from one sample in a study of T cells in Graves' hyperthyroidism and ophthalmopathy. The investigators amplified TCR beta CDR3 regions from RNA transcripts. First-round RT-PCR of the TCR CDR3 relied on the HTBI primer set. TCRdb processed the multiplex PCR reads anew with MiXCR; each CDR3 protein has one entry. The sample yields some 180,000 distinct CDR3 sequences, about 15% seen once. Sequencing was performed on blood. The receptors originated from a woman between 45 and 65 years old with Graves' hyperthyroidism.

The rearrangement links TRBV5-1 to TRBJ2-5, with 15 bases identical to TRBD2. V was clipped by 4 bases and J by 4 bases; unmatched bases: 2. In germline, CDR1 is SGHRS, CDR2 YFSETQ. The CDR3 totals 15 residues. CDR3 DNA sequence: TGCGCCAGCAGCACGGGACTAGCGGGAGGAGAGACCCAGTACTTC. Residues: CASSTGLAGGETQYF.

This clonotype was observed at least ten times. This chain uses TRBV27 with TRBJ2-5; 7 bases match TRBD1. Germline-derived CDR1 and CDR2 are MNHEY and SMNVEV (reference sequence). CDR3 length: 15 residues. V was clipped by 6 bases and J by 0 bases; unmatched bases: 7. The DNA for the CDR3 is TGTGCCAGCAGCATAAACAGGGGCTACCAAGAGACCCAGTACTTC. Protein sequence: CASSINRGYQETQYF.

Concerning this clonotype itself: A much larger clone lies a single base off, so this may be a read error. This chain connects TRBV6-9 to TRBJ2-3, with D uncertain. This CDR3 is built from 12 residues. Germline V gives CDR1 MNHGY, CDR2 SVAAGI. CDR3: CAGSYVGDTQYF. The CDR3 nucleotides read TGTGCCGGCAGTTACGTTGGAGATACGCAGTATTTT.

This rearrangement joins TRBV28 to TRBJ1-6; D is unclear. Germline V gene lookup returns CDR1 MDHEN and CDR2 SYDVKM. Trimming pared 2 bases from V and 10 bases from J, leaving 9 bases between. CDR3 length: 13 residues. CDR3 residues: CASSLLGPSPLHF. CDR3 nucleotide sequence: TGTGCCAGCAGTTTACTTGGTCCGTCACCCCTCCACTTT.

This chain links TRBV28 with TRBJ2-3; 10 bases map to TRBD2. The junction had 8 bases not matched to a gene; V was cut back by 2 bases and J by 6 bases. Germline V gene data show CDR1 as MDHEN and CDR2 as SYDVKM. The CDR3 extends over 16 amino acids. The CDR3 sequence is CASSLQSGRADDTQYF. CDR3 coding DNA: TGTGCCAGCAGTTTACAAAGCGGGAGGGCCGACGATACGCAGTATTTT.

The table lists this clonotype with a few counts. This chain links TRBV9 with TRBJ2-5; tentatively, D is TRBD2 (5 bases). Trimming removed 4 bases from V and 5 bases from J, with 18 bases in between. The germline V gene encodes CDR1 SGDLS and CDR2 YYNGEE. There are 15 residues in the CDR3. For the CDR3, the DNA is TGTGCCAGCAGCAGCCTAAGAGGAGGATCTGAGACCCAGTACTTC. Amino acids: CASSSLRGGSETQYF.

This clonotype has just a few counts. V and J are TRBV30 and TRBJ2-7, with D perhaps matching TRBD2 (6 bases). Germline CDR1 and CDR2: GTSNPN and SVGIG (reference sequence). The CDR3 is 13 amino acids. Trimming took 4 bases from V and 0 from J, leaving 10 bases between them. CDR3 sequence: CAWKVGGSYEQYF. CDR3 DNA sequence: TGTGCCTGGAAAGTGGGAGGCTCCTACGAGCAGTACTTC.

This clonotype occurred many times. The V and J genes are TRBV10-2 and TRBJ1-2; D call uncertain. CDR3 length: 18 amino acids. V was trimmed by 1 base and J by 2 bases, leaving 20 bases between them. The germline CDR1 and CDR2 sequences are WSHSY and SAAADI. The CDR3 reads CASSEFGLGRARNYGYTF. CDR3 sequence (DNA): TGCGCCAGCAGTGAGTTCGGCTTAGGGAGGGCCCGAAACTATGGCTACACCTTC.

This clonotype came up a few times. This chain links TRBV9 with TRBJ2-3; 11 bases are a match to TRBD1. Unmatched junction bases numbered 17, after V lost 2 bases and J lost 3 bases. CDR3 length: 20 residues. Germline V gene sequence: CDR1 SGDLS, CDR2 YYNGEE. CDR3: CASSVSFRPGQGEKTDTQYF. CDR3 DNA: TGTGCCAGCAGCGTTTCATTTAGACCGGGACAGGGGGAGAAAACAGATACGCAGTATTTT.

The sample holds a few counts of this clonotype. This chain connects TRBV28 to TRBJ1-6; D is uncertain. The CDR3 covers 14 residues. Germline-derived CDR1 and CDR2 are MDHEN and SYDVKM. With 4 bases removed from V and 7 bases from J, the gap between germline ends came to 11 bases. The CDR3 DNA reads TGTGCCAGCAGTTCCCAAGACTACAATTCACCCCTCCACTTT. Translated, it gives CASSSQDYNSPLHF.

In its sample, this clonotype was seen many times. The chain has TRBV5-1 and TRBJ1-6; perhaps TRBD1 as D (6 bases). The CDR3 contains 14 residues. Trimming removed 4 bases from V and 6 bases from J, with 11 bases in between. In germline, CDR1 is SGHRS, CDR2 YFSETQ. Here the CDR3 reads CASSPGQFNSPLHF. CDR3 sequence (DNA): TGCGCCAGCAGCCCCGGACAGTTTAATTCACCCCTCCACTTT.

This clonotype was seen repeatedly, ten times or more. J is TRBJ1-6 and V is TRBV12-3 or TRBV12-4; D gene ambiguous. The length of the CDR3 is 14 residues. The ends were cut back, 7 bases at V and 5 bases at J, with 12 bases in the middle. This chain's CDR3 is CASTLEADNSPLHF. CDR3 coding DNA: TGTGCCAGCACCCTTGAGGCAGATAATTCACCCCTCCACTTT.

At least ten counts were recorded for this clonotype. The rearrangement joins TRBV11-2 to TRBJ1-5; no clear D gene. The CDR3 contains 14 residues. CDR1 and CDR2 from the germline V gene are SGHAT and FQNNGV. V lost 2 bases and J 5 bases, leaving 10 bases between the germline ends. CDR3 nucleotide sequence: TGTGCCAGCAGCTTAAATCCCCTAGATCAGCCCCAGCATTTT. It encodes CASSLNPLDQPQHF. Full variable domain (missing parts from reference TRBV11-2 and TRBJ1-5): EAGVAQSPRYKIIEKRQSVAFWCNPISGHATLYWYQQILGQGPKLLIQFQNNGVVDDSQLPKDRFSAERLKGVDSTLKIQPAKLEDSAVYLCASSLNPLDQPQHFGDGTRLSIL.

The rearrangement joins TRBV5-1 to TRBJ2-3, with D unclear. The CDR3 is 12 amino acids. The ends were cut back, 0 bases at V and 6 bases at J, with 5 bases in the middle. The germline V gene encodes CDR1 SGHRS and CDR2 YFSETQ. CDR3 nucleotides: TGCGCCAGCAGCTTGGGAAGGGATACGCAGTATTTT. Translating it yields CASSLGRDTQYF.

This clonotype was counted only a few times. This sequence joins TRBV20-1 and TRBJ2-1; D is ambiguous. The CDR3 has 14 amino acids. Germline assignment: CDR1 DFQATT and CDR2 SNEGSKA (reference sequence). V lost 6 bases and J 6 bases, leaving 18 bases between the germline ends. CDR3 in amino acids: CSAPATPGPNEQFF. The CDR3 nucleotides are TGCAGTGCACCCGCCACCCCGGGTCCCAATGAGCAGTTCTTC.

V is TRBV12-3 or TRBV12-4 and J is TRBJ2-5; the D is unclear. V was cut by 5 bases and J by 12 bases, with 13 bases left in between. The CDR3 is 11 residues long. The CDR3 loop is CASSTDFLEYF. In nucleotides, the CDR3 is TGTGCCAGCAGTACCGACTTCCTTGAGTACTTC.

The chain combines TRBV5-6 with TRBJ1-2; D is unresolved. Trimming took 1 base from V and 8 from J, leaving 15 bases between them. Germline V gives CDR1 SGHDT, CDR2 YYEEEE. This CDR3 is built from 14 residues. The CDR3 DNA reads TGTGCCAGCAGCTTGATGCGGGGTTCGAGGGGCTACACCTTC. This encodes CASSLMRGSRGYTF.

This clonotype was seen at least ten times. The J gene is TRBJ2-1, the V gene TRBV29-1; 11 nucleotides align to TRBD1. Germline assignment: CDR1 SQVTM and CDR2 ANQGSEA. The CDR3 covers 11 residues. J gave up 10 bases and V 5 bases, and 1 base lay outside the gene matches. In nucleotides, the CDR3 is TGCAGCGTTAGGGACAGGGGGGAGCAGTTCTTC. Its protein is CSVRDRGEQFF.

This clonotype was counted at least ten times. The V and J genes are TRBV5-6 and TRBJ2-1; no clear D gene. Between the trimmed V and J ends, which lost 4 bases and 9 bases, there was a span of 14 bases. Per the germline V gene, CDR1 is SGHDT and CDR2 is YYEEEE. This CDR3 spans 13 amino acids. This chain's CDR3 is CASSLAASLEQFF. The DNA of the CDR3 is TGTGCCAGCAGCCTGGCGGCTAGTCTTGAGCAGTTCTTC.

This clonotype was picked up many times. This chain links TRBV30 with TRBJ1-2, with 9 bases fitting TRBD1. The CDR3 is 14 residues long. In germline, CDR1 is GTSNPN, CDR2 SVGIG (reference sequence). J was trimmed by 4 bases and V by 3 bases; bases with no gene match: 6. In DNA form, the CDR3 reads TGTGCCTGGAGGTCCGGGACAGGGCCCTATGGCTACACCTTC. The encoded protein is CAWRSGTGPYGYTF. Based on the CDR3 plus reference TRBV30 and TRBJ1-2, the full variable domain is SQTIHQWPATLVQPVGSPLSLECTVEGTSNPNLYWYRQAAGRGLQLLFYSVGIGQISSEVPQNLSASRPQDRQFILSSKKLLLSDSGFYLCAWRSGTGPYGYTFGSGTRLTVV.

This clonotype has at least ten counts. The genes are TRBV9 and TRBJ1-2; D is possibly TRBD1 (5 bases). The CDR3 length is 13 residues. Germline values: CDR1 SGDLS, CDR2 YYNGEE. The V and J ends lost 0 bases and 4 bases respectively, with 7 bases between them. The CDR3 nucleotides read TGTGCCAGCAGCGTAGGTGACAGCTATGGCTACACCTTC. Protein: CASSVGDSYGYTF.

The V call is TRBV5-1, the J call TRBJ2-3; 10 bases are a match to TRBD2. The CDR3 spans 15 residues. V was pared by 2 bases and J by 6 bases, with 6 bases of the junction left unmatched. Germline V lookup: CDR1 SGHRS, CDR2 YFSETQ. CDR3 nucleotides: TGCGCCAGCAGCTTCCTTAGCGGGAGGTCTGATACGCAGTATTTT. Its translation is CASSFLSGRSDTQYF.

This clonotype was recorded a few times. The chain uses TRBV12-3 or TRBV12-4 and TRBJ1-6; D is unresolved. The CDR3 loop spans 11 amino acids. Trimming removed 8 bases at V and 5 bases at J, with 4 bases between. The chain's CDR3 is CASANNSPLHF. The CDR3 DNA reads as TGTGCCAGCGCGAATAATTCACCCCTCCACTTT.

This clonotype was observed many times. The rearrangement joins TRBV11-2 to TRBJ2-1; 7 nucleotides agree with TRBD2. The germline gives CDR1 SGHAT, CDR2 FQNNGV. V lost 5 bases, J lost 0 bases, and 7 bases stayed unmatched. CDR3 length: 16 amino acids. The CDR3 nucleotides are TGTGCCAGCAGCAGGGCTGGCGGGAGCTCCTACAATGAGCAGTTCTTC. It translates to CASSRAGGSSYNEQFF.

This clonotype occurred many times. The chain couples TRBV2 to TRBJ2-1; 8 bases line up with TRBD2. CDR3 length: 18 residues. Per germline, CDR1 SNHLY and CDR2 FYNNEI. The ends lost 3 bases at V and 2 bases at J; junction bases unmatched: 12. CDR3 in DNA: TGTGCCAGCAGTGAGGTGGGGGCCGACGGGAGGGCCTACAATGAGCAGTTCTTC. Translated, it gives CASSEVGADGRAYNEQFF.